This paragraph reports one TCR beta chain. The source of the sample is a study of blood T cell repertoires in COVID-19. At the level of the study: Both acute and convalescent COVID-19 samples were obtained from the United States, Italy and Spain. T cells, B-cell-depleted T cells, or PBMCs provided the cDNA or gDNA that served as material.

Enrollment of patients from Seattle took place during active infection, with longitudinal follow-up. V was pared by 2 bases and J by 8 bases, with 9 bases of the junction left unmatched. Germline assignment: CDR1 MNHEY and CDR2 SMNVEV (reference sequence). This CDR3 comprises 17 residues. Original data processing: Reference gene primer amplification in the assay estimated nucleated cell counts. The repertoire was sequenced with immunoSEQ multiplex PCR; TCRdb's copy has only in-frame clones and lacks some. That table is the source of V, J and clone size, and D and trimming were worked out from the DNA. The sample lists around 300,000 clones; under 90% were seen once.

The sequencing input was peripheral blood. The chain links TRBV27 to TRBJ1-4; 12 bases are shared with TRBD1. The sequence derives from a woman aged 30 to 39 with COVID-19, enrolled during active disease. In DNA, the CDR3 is TGTGCCAGCAGTTTAGGGACAGGGGGCGCGGTCGGAGAAAAACTGTTTTTT. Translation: CASSLGTGGAVGEKLFF.